This T cell receptor beta chain is drawn from a study of cytomegalovirus exposure and HLA in healthy donors. The PCR employed 60 Vbeta primers together with 13 Jbeta primers. TCRdb's copy holds only in-frame clones and misses some; the assay was immunoSEQ multiplex PCR. Of 120,000 or so clones in the sample, 75% to 90% were seen once. The germline V gene encodes CDR1 SNHLY and CDR2 FYNNEI. CDR3 size: 13 residues. Deletions cut 6 bases from V and 0 bases from J, with 8 bases between. This TCR was sampled from a man aged 40-49 years in good health and CMV-seronegative. The sequencing input was PBMCs. The rearrangement uses TRBV2 and TRBJ1-1, with D unclear. The CDR3 loop reads CASSVHLNTEAFF. The DNA of the CDR3 is TGTGCCAGCAGCGTACACCTGAACACTGAAGCTTTCTTT.